These 15 T cell receptor beta chains were all obtained from the same sample, sequenced in a study of blood T cells in healthy people across ages. Primed by a sample-barcoded 5' primer and a J-beta primer mix, a second PCR proceeded for 7 to 11 cycles. TCRdb processed the 5' RACE reads anew with MiXCR; each CDR3 protein has one entry. The table includes about 1.1 million distinct CDR3 sequences, under 40% detected once. Sequencing used blood. The receptor source for this set is a man aged 18 to 29 in good health.

The CDR3 DNA reads TGTGCCATCAGCCTGACAGGGGCTGGGTTGGGCACTGAAGCTTTCTTT. This encodes CAISLTGAGLGTEAFF. The rearrangement uses TRBV10-3 and TRBJ1-1; 8 bases align to TRBD1. Per the germline V gene, CDR1 is ENHRY and CDR2 is SYGVKD. CDR3 length: 16 residues. V dropped 6 bases and J dropped 4; count of bases not matched to a gene: 13.

V gene TRBV6-6 combines with J gene TRBJ1-2, with D tentatively TRBD1 (5 bases). V was clipped by 4 bases and J by 4 bases, with 16 bases between them. This CDR3 is built from 15 residues. The V gene's germline CDR1 is MNHNY and CDR2 SVGAGI (reference sequence). The CDR3 DNA reads as TGTGCCAGCAGTTCATTAGACGGTGGGGGCTATGGCTACACCTTC. Its translation: CASSSLDGGGYGYTF.

This clonotype was seen only a few times. The chain couples TRBV6-6 to TRBJ1-1; D unclear. Germline V gene lookup returns CDR1 MNHNY and CDR2 SVGAGI (reference sequence). Deletions cut 7 bases from V and 7 bases from J, with 10 bases between. The CDR3 is made up of 11 amino acids. The CDR3 bases are TGTGCCAGCAATAGCGGGTTTGAAGCTTTCTTT. It yields the protein CASNSGFEAFF.

This clonotype came up many times. The V gene is TRBV6-2 or TRBV6-3, the J gene TRBJ1-5; D perhaps matches TRBD1 (5 bases). The germline gives CDR1 MNHEY, CDR2 SVGEGT. CDR3 length: 14 residues. V lost 5 bases and J lost 0, with 8 bases in between. CDR3 protein: CASSGTYSNQPQHF. CDR3 sequence (DNA): TGTGCCAGCAGTGGGACCTATAGCAATCAGCCCCAGCATTTT.

The chain joins TRBV12-3 or TRBV12-4 to TRBJ2-3; TRBD2 aligns across 7 bases. The length of the CDR3 is 16 residues. Losses at the gene ends were 8 bases for V and 0 bases for J; bases not matched to a gene: 11. Here the CDR3 DNA reads TGTGCCAGCCAGGGAGGGCGGATTTCTAGCACAGATACGCAGTATTTT. It codes for CASQGGRISSTDTQYF.

This rearrangement joins TRBV7-9 to TRBJ1-2; 8 positions match TRBD1. This CDR3 region has 14 residues. Germline loops: CDR1 SEHNR, CDR2 FQNEAQ (reference sequence). With V trimmed by 5 bases and J by 8 bases, 10 bases remained unmatched. Written as DNA, the CDR3 is TGTGCCAGCAGCCCGCCGGACAGGGTAGAGGGCTACACCTTC. Its translation: CASSPPDRVEGYTF.

This chain connects TRBV4-1 to TRBJ2-7; 10 bases agree with TRBD1. The CDR3 contains 16 residues. The junction had 8 bases not matched to a gene; V was cut back by 4 bases and J by 2 bases. Germline V lookup: CDR1 MGHRA, CDR2 YSYEKL. The CDR3 here is CASSPTIGQGAYEQYF. CDR3 in DNA: TGCGCCAGCAGCCCAACCATTGGACAGGGGGCCTACGAGCAGTACTTC.

This clonotype was recorded a few times. J is TRBJ2-1 and V is TRBV6-2 or TRBV6-3, with TRBD1 identical over 7 bases. Unmatched junction bases numbered 10, after V lost 2 bases and J lost 3 bases. Germline assignment: CDR1 MNHEY and CDR2 SVGEGT. The CDR3 sequence is 17 residues long. The CDR3 DNA sequence: TGTGCCAGCAGTTACCGTCCCGACAGGGTGGGCTACAATGAGCAGTTCTTC. It encodes CASSYRPDRVGYNEQFF.

This clonotype occurred a few times. The J gene is TRBJ1-2, the V gene TRBV5-5; D call uncertain. The germline V gene has CDR1 SGHKS and CDR2 YYEKEE (reference sequence). The CDR3 has 18 residues. V lost 4 bases, J lost 4 bases, and 26 bases lay in between. CDR3 bases: TGTGCCAGCAGCGTTGATAATCCCTTGCGGCAGATATCCTATGGCTACACCTTC. It specifies CASSVDNPLRQISYGYTF.

Comment on this clonotype: A much larger clone lies one base from this, so it may be a read error. The chain uses TRBV12-3 or TRBV12-4 and TRBJ2-3, with unresolved D. V lost 2 bases and J lost 0, with 9 bases in between. The CDR3 loop spans 15 amino acids. In nucleotides, the CDR3 is TGTGCCAGCAGTTTAAAAGGAATCAGCACAGATACGCAGTATTTT. Amino acid sequence: CASSLKGISTDTQYF.

The chain has TRBV4-1 and TRBJ1-2; no firm D call. V lost 0 bases and J lost 0, with 11 bases in between. The V gene's germline CDR1 is MGHRA and CDR2 YSYEKL. The CDR3 covers 16 residues. DNA for the CDR3: TGCGCCAGCAGCCAAGAATCGGCAGTAGCTAACTATGGCTACACCTTC. It is translated as CASSQESAVANYGYTF.

The rearrangement uses TRBV27 and TRBJ2-3, with 8 bases matching TRBD1. The V gene end was trimmed by 6 bases and the J gene end by 3 bases; junction bases not matched to a gene: 11. The germline CDR1 and CDR2 sequences are MNHEY and SMNVEV (reference sequence). This CDR3 comprises 16 residues. Written as DNA, the CDR3 is TGTGCCAGCAGCCAACTCCGGACAGGGAAGACAGATACGCAGTATTTT. Protein sequence: CASSQLRTGKTDTQYF.

V gene TRBV10-3 combines with J gene TRBJ1-2; 7 bases map to TRBD1. Germline V gene sequence: CDR1 ENHRY, CDR2 SYGVKD. The CDR3 contains 14 residues. V shed 0 bases, J shed 7 bases, and the junction held 5 bases outside the gene matches. CDR3: CAISESRQGLGYTF. The CDR3 DNA follows: TGTGCCATCAGTGAGTCCCGACAGGGACTTGGCTACACCTTC.

As to this clonotype: The junction departs from the called germline gene at one end, perhaps through a read error. The chain joins TRBV28 to TRBJ1-5; D not resolved. Germline V gene data show CDR1 as MDHEN and CDR2 as SYDVKM. There are 16 residues in the CDR3. CDR3 sequence (DNA): TGTGCCGGCAGTAGAGAGACGCAGTATAGCAATCAGCCCCAGCATTTT. Translating gives CAGSRETQYSNQPQHF.

This chain connects TRBV12-3 or TRBV12-4 to TRBJ1-2; TRBD1 matches at 8 bases. This CDR3 region has 14 residues. The J segment lost 0 bases and the V segment lost 8 bases, leaving 5 bases of the junction unmatched. The DNA of the CDR3 is TGTGCCAGCCAAAGGACAGGGCCTAACTATGGCTACACCTTC. Its translation: CASQRTGPNYGYTF.